A selection of T cell receptor beta chains follows, all from one sample in a study of OX40 agonist ivuxolimab in advanced cancers. Clones were sequenced by immunoSEQ multiplex PCR, and TCRdb holds only the in-frame ones, with some missing. The sample shows some 80,000 clones, 84% of them seen only once. Source: CD4+ or CD8+ T cells sorted from blood, taken in a trial of the OX40 agonist ivuxolimab. These receptors were taken from an adult with an advanced solid tumor such as melanoma, head and neck, liver or kidney cancer. The CDR3 runs from the conserved cysteine through the conserved F or W. D genes are given only for firm matches. Where a row states a size, it is once, few, many or the class of an expanded clone; other rows omit it.

d_gene	abundance	v_gene	j_gene	CDR3aa	CDR3nt
.	.	TRBV2	TRBJ1-1	CASSITENTEAFF	TGTGCCAGCAGTATAACAGAGAACACTGAAGCTTTCTTT
.	.	TRBV29-1	TRBJ1-6	CSVGPPLHF	TGCAGCGTTGGCCCACCCCTCCACTTT
.	.	TRBV7-6	TRBJ2-3	CASSGRATDTQYF	TGTGCCAGCAGCGGAAGGGCCACAGATACGCAGTATTTT
TRBD2	.	TRBV5-1	TRBJ2-7	CASSLVGGRNEQYF	TGCGCCAGCAGCTTGGTGGGAGGGAGAAACGAGCAGTACTTC
.	.	TRBV7-9	TRBJ1-6	CASSQLGVRNSPLHF	TGTGCCAGCAGCCAGCTAGGGGTCCGTAATTCACCCCTCCACTTT
.	.	TRBV18	TRBJ2-2	CASTGSRSNTGELFF	TGTGCCAGCACCGGCTCGCGATCGAACACCGGGGAGCTGTTTTTT
.	once	TRBV6-5	TRBJ2-7	CASSYSSGRDSYEQYF	TGTGCCAGCAGTTACTCTTCGGGCAGGGATTCCTACGAGCAGTACTTC
TRBD1	.	TRBV6-1	TRBJ2-1	CATTTGGIYNEQFF	TGTGCCACTACGACAGGGGGGATATACAATGAGCAGTTCTTC
TRBD1	.	TRBV7-2	TRBJ1-1	CASSFDRDTEAFF	TGTGCCAGCAGCTTCGACAGGGATACTGAAGCTTTCTTT
.	.	TRBV2	TRBJ1-3	CASRSDRLNTIYF	TGTGCCAGCAGATCTGACAGGCTAAACACCATATATTTT
.	.	TRBV7-9	TRBJ1-6	CASSFSAGQNSPLHF	TGTGCCAGCAGCTTTTCAGCAGGGCAAAATTCACCCCTCCACTTT
.	.	TRBV7-7	TRBJ2-7	CASSFYFFEQYF	TGTGCCAGCAGCTTTTATTTCTTCGAGCAGTACTTC
.	once	TRBV6-6	TRBJ2-5	CASSYDGIQETQYF	TGTGCCAGCAGTTACGACGGGATTCAGGAGACCCAGTACTTC
.	few	TRBV30	TRBJ1-2	CAWRPGRGLSHRFGYTF	TGTGCCTGGCGACCGGGAAGGGGGTTATCCCACCGGTTTGGCTACACCTTC
TRBD2	.	TRBV19	TRBJ2-1	CASSNLAGLDNEQFF	TGTGCCAGTAGTAATCTAGCGGGATTAGACAATGAGCAGTTCTTC
.	.	TRBV30	TRBJ1-4	CALIPGSTNEKLFF	TGTGCCTTGATCCCGGGCTCAACTAATGAAAAACTGTTTTTT
TRBD2	once	TRBV30	TRBJ2-3	CAGGTSGRAEDTQYF	TGTGCCGGAGGGACTAGCGGGAGGGCTGAAGATACGCAGTATTTT
.	.	TRBV10-3	TRBJ1-2	CAIMDNTYGYTF	TGTGCCATCATGGACAACACTTATGGCTACACCTTC
TRBD1	.	TRBV6-5	TRBJ2-2	CASSGTVGELFF	TGTGCCAGCAGTGGGACAGTCGGGGAGCTGTTTTTT
.	.	TRBV5-4	TRBJ1-3	CASSPAGSGLSSGNTIYF	TGTGCCAGCAGCCCTGCGGGGTCGGGGTTAAGCTCTGGAAACACCATATATTTT
.	once	TRBV7-9	TRBJ2-3	CASSLGRSAPSTDTQYF	TGTGCCAGCAGCTTAGGGAGGTCGGCCCCTAGCACAGATACGCAGTATTTT
.	.	TRBV4-3	TRBJ2-7	CASSQDRGYEQYF	TGCGCCAGCAGCCAAGATAGAGGGTACGAGCAGTACTTC
TRBD2	.	TRBV6-5	TRBJ2-5	CASNLQRGGRETQYF	TGTGCCAGCAATTTACAGCGGGGGGGCCGAGAGACCCAGTACTTC
TRBD2	.	TRBV7-2	TRBJ2-5	CASSFQRGGGETQYF	TGTGCCAGCAGCTTTCAGCGGGGGGGCGGAGAGACCCAGTACTTC
TRBD1	.	TRBV27	TRBJ2-3	CASSFTRGLTDTQYF	TGTGCCAGCAGTTTCACCAGGGGGCTCACAGATACGCAGTATTTT
.	few	TRBV10-1	TRBJ1-1	CASSVSENTEAFF	TGCGCCAGCAGTGTGTCAGAGAACACTGAAGCTTTCTTT
.	.	TRBV4-1	TRBJ2-5	CASSQDLEGETQYF	TGCGCCAGCAGCCAAGATCTGGAGGGGGAGACCCAGTACTTC
.	.	TRBV4-1	TRBJ2-7	CASSQLGGPAYEQYF	TGCGCCAGCAGCCAATTGGGCGGGCCTGCCTACGAGCAGTACTTC
TRBD1	.	TRBV6-5	TRBJ1-1	CASSYSTGDSTEAFF	TGTGCCAGCAGTTACTCGACAGGGGACTCCACTGAAGCTTTCTTT
TRBD1	.	TRBV7-9	TRBJ2-1	CASSPGTVRNEQFF	TGTGCCAGCAGCCCGGGGACAGTAAGGAATGAGCAGTTCTTC
.	.	TRBV19	TRBJ2-5	CASSIGLDVWETQYF	TGTGCCAGTAGTATAGGGCTCGATGTTTGGGAGACCCAGTACTTC
TRBD1	.	TRBV18	TRBJ2-7	CASSDERDRVPYEQYF	TGTGCCAGCTCGGACGAGAGGGACAGGGTACCCTACGAGCAGTACTTC
TRBD2	.	TRBV7-9	TRBJ2-7	CASSERRAGRPLSSYEQYF	TGTGCCAGCAGCGAGAGGCGAGCGGGACGTCCCCTGAGCTCCTACGAGCAGTACTTC
.	.	TRBV10-3	TRBJ1-1	CAISARNMNTEAFF	TGTGCCATCAGTGCCAGGAACATGAACACTGAAGCTTTCTTT
.	.	TRBV6-5	TRBJ1-6	CASSYFPGGGSPLHF	TGTGCCAGCAGTTACTTTCCGGGGGGGGGTTCACCCCTCCACTTT
.	.	TRBV5-1	TRBJ1-3	CASGRRRQNSGNTIYF	TGCGCCAGCGGAAGGAGGAGACAGAACTCTGGAAACACCATATATTTT
TRBD2	.	TRBV5-1	TRBJ2-3	CASSLISGTSGTDTQYF	TGCGCCAGCAGCTTGATTTCAGGCACTAGCGGCACAGATACGCAGTATTTT
TRBD1	few	TRBV18	TRBJ1-6	CASSPYRQGEGSPLHF	TGTGCCAGCTCACCATATAGACAGGGAGAAGGATCACCCCTCCACTTT
.	few	TRBV27	TRBJ2-3	CASSWQGFTDTQYF	TGTGCCAGCAGTTGGCAGGGTTTCACAGATACGCAGTATTTT
.	.	TRBV6-1	TRBJ1-2	CASGDSGRLYGYTF	TGTGCCAGCGGGGATTCCGGGAGACTCTATGGCTACACCTTC
.	.	TRBV6-5	TRBJ1-2	CASRPSQSVYTF	TGTGCCAGCAGACCCTCCCAGAGCGTCTACACCTTC
TRBD1	.	TRBV18	TRBJ1-6	CASSPSGGDSPLHF	TGTGCCAGCTCACCATCAGGGGGCGATTCACCCCTCCACTTT
TRBD2	.	TRBV5-1	TRBJ2-3	CASTSRESTDTQYF	TGCGCCAGCACGTCGCGGGAGAGCACAGATACGCAGTATTTT
.	.	TRBV5-1	TRBJ2-4	CASKEPTGAKNIQYF	TGCGCCAGCAAGGAACCGACGGGAGCCAAAAACATTCAGTACTTC
.	.	TRBV5-4	TRBJ1-1	CASSFVGNTEAFF	TGTGCCAGCAGCTTTGTCGGGAACACTGAAGCTTTCTTT
TRBD1	few	TRBV2	TRBJ1-5	CASRPGTGDNQPQHF	TGTGCCAGCAGACCCGGGACAGGGGATAACCAGCCCCAGCATTTT
TRBD1	.	TRBV7-9	TRBJ1-5	CASSPAGQGIQPQHF	TGTGCCAGCAGTCCGGCAGGACAGGGAATTCAGCCCCAGCATTTT
TRBD1	few	TRBV27	TRBJ2-7	CASSSYRGRYSEQYF	TGTGCCAGCAGTTCCTACAGGGGAAGATACTCCGAGCAGTACTTC
TRBD1	.	TRBV30	TRBJ2-2	CAWSATGGGLLSGELFF	TGTGCCTGGAGTGCGACAGGGGGCGGATTGTTGTCCGGGGAGCTGTTTTTT
TRBD2	few	TRBV4-3	TRBJ2-3	CASSQDTGGGSSTDTQYF	TGCGCCAGCAGCCAAGACACTGGGGGGGGGTCTAGCACAGATACGCAGTATTTT
TRBD2	.	TRBV27	TRBJ2-5	CASSLLVWREGETQYF	TGTGCCAGCAGTCTTCTCGTGTGGCGGGAGGGAGAGACCCAGTACTTC
TRBD1	.	TRBV15	TRBJ1-4	CATSRPTGQGMVPATNEKLFF	TGTGCCACCAGCAGACCAACCGGACAGGGGATGGTCCCTGCAACTAATGAAAAACTGTTTTTT